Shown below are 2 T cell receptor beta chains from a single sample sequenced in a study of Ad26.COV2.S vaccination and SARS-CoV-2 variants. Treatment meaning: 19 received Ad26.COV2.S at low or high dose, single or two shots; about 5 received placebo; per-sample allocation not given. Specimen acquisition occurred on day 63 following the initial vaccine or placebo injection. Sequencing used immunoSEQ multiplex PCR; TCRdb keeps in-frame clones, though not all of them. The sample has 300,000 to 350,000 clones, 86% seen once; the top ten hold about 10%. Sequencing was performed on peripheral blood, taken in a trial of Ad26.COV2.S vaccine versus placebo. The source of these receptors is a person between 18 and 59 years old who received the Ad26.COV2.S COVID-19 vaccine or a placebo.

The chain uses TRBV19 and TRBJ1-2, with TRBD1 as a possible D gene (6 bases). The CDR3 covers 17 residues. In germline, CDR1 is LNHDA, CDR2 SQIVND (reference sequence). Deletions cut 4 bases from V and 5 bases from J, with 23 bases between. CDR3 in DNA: TGTGCCAGTAGTACAAACAGGGATGGACGCGGGCTATATGGCTACACCTTC. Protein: CASSTNRDGRGLYGYTF.

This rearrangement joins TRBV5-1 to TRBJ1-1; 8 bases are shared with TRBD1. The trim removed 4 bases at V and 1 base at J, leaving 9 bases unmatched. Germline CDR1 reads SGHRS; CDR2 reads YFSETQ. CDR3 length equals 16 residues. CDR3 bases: TGCGCCAGCAGCGTGACAGGGGCCACGGGGAACACTGAAGCTTTCTTT. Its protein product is CASSVTGATGNTEAFF. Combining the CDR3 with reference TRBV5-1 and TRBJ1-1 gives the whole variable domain KAGVTQTPRYLIKTRGQQVTLSCSPISGHRSVSWYQQTPGQGLQFLFEYFSETQRNKGNFPGRFSGRQFSNSRSEMNVSTLELGDSALYLCASSVTGATGNTEAFFGQGTRLTVV.